These 29 T cell receptor beta chains originate from one sample sequenced in a study of blood T cell repertoires in COVID-19. The assay was immunoSEQ multiplex PCR, and TCRdb's table has in-frame clones only and misses some. The repertoire has 180,000 or so clones, 85% to 90% of them found once; the top ten carry approximately 1.5%. The sample taken for sequencing was peripheral blood. Every receptor here comes from a man between 18 and 29 years old with active or convalescent COVID-19.

This chain connects TRBV20-1 to TRBJ2-1, with D hard to call. With 3 bases removed from V and 4 bases from J, the gap between germline ends came to 7 bases. The CDR3 has 12 amino acids. Germline CDR1 reads DFQATT; CDR2 reads SNEGSKA (reference sequence). The CDR3 DNA reads as TGCAGTGCTAGTTCCCCTTACAATGAGCAGTTCTTC. Translated: CSASSPYNEQFF.

The chain links TRBV28 to TRBJ2-2, with 12 bases that match TRBD2. J was trimmed by 5 bases and V by 5 bases; bases with no gene match: 3. The CDR3 has 15 residues. CDR1 is MDHEN and CDR2 is SYDVKM in the germline V gene. As DNA, the CDR3 is TGTGCCAGCAGTCCAGGGACTAGCGGGACCGGGGAGCTGTTTTTT. Translating it yields CASSPGTSGTGELFF.

The table lists this clone with a few counts. The V call is TRBV5-4, the J call TRBJ1-1, with D hard to call. The CDR3 consists of 13 residues. Germline lookup yields CDR1 SGHNT and CDR2 YYREEE (reference sequence). The ends were cut back, 5 bases at V and 5 bases at J, with 13 bases in the middle. CDR3 region: CASSFTGETEAFF. The CDR3 DNA sequence: TGTGCCAGCAGTTTCACTGGGGAGACTGAAGCTTTCTTT.

The CDR3 DNA sequence: TGTGCCAGCAGTGGGACAGGTCGGAGCGAAGCTTTCTTT. Protein: CASSGTGRSEAFF. The chain links TRBV2 to TRBJ1-1; 7 bases agree with TRBD1. J lost 8 bases, V lost 4 bases, and 7 bases had no gene match. CDR3 size: 13 residues. Per the germline V gene, CDR1 is SNHLY and CDR2 is FYNNEI. Full variable domain (remainder filled in from reference TRBV2 and TRBJ1-1): EPEVTQTPSHQVTQMGQEVILRCVPISNHLYFYWYRQILGQKVEFLVSFYNNEISEKSEIFDDQFSVERPDGSNFTLKIRSTKLEDSAMYFCASSGTGRSEAFFGQGTRLTVV.

This chain uses TRBV3-1 (or the pseudogene TRBV3-2) with TRBJ1-2; D unclear. Germline CDR1 and CDR2: LGHDT and YNNKEL (reference sequence). CDR3 size: 14 residues. Trimming cost V 0 bases and J 8 bases, with 13 bases left between them. The CDR3 spells CASSQDTTATGYTF. CDR3 DNA sequence: TGTGCCAGCAGCCAAGATACAACAGCTACCGGCTACACCTTC.

The chain's CDR3 is CAWSVRRKTDTQYF. For the CDR3, the DNA is TGTGCCTGGAGTGTACGTAGAAAAACAGATACGCAGTATTTT. V usage is TRBV30 and J usage is TRBJ2-3, with no clear D. The germline gives CDR1 GTSNPN, CDR2 SVGIG (reference sequence). V gave up 0 bases and J gave up 3 bases, with 10 bases separating them. This CDR3 spans 14 amino acids.

This CDR3 reads CASSSGTGDGTDTQYF. In DNA form, the CDR3 reads TGCGCCAGCAGCTCCGGGACAGGGGACGGCACAGATACGCAGTATTTT. This chain uses TRBV5-1 with TRBJ2-3, with 10 bases matching TRBD1. The germline gives CDR1 SGHRS, CDR2 YFSETQ. The CDR3 covers 16 residues. With V trimmed by 3 bases and J by 1 base, 5 bases remained unmatched.

The J gene is TRBJ2-5, the V gene TRBV9; D is undetermined. The germline gives CDR1 SGDLS, CDR2 YYNGEE. V lost 4 bases, J lost 5 bases, and 12 bases lay in between. This CDR3 comprises 13 residues. The CDR3 is CASSSRHRETQYF. The CDR3 DNA reads as TGTGCCAGCAGCAGCAGACACCGGGAGACCCAGTACTTC.

The rearrangement uses TRBV4-2 and TRBJ2-7; 9 bases are shared with TRBD2. V was clipped by 0 bases and J by 7 bases; unmatched bases: 7. The CDR3 contains 15 residues. Germline lookup yields CDR1 LGHNA and CDR2 YNFKEQ. The CDR3 reads CASSQDPSGVREQYF. CDR3 nucleotide sequence: TGTGCCAGCAGCCAAGATCCTAGCGGGGTACGAGAGCAGTACTTC.

This chain joins TRBV18 and TRBJ2-2, with a possible D match to TRBD1 (6 bases). CDR1 is KGHSH, CDR2 LQKENI, per germline. Trimming pared 6 bases from V and 4 bases from J, leaving 24 bases between. The CDR3 runs to 18 residues. For the CDR3, the DNA is TGTGCCAGCTCCCCTTTGACAGGAAATTTGATTGGCACCGGGGAGCTGTTTTTT. It codes for CASSPLTGNLIGTGELFF. Looking up the rest from reference TRBV18 and TRBJ2-2 gives the full variable domain: NAGVMQNPRHLVRRRGQEARLRCSPMKGHSHVYWYRQLPEEGLKFMVYLQKENIIDESGMPKERFSAEFPKEGPSILRIQQVVRGDSAAYFCASSPLTGNLIGTGELFFGEGSRLTVL.

This chain connects TRBV4-1 to TRBJ1-1; D may be TRBD1 (6 bases). The CDR3 contains 14 residues. Trimming left V 7 bases short and J 4 bases short, with 16 bases between. CDR1 is MGHRA and CDR2 is YSYEKL in the germline V gene. The CDR3 is CASTPRDKGTEAFF. CDR3 nucleotide sequence: TGCGCCAGCACCCCGAGGGACAAAGGCACTGAAGCTTTCTTT.

This rearrangement joins TRBV14 to TRBJ2-7; no definite D call. CDR1 and CDR2 (germline): SGHDN, FVKESK. Trimming took off 0 bases at V and 2 bases at J, with 11 bases between the two ends. The CDR3 extends over 15 amino acids. DNA for the CDR3: TGTGCCAGCAGCCAAGAACGGTCTCTTGCCTACGAGCAGTACTTC. Protein: CASSQERSLAYEQYF.

The chain carries TRBV29-1 and TRBJ1-1, with no clear D. V was cut by 4 bases and J by 1 base, with 10 bases left in between. CDR1 and CDR2 from the germline V gene are SQVTM and ANQGSEA. CDR3 length equals 13 residues. The CDR3 DNA follows: TGCAGCGTTGCCCAGGCGTGGAACACTGAAGCTTTCTTT. Translated, it gives CSVAQAWNTEAFF.

The chain has TRBV3-1 (or the pseudogene TRBV3-2) and TRBJ1-3; D not resolved. The CDR3 is made up of 16 amino acids. Trimming cost V 7 bases and J 0 bases, with 16 bases left between them. From germline, CDR1 is LGHDT and CDR2 YNNKEL (reference sequence). DNA of the CDR3: TGTGCCAGCACCCCGTTCCGAGAACCCTCTGGAAACACCATATATTTT. Translating gives CASTPFREPSGNTIYF.

J is TRBJ2-2 and V is TRBV6-5, with TRBD2 identical over 9 bases. Germline CDR1 MNHEY, CDR2 SVGAGI. The CDR3 has 14 residues. J was trimmed by 5 bases and V by 7 bases; bases with no gene match: 5. The CDR3, as DNA: TGTGCCAGCAAGGGGCTAGCGGGAACCGGGGAGCTGTTTTTT. It encodes CASKGLAGTGELFF.

The chain couples TRBV27 to TRBJ2-1; D is ambiguous. Per the germline V gene, CDR1 is MNHEY and CDR2 is SMNVEV (reference sequence). The V and J ends lost 2 bases and 7 bases respectively, with 6 bases between them. The CDR3 runs 12 residues. CDR3 nucleotide sequence: TGTGCCAGCAGTTTACGTCCGAATGAGCAGTTCTTC. Protein product: CASSLRPNEQFF.

This rearrangement joins TRBV4-1 to TRBJ1-6, with unresolved D. This CDR3 has 17 amino acids. V lost 0 bases and J lost 6, with 15 bases in between. CDR1 is MGHRA and CDR2 is YSYEKL in the germline V gene. In nucleotides, the CDR3 is TGCGCCAGCAGCCAAGATTTACAGCGGCAGTCTAATTCACCCCTCCACTTT. Protein: CASSQDLQRQSNSPLHF.

The table lists this clone with a few counts. The gene calls are TRBV28 and TRBJ1-6; D ambiguous. This CDR3 is 12 amino acids long. The germline gives CDR1 MDHEN, CDR2 SYDVKM. Deletions cut 2 bases from V and 9 bases from J, with 5 bases between. The CDR3 nucleotides read TGTGCCAGCAGTTTACGTAGTTCACCCCTCCACTTT. As protein: CASSLRSSPLHF. Full variable domain (missing parts from reference TRBV28 and TRBJ1-6): DVKVTQSSRYLVKRTGEKVFLECVQDMDHENMFWYRQDPGLGLRLIYFSYDVKMKEKGDIPEGYSVSREKKERFSLILESASTNQTSMYLCASSLRSSPLHFGNGTRLTVT.

The CDR3 spells CASSTGQKETQYF. The CDR3, as DNA: TGTGCCAGCAGCACGGGACAGAAAGAGACCCAGTACTTC. The gene calls are TRBV21-1 and TRBJ2-5; TRBD1 reflects the table's D call only, with no check against the DNA. TRBV21-1 is a pseudogene locus. The CDR3 totals 13 residues.

This clone showed up just a few times. The CDR3 region has the DNA TGTGCCAGCTCACCACCGGGACAGGGGGCTGGCACCGGGGAGCTGTTTTTT. Translating gives CASSPPGQGAGTGELFF. The rearrangement uses TRBV18 and TRBJ2-2; 12 nucleotides agree with TRBD1. The V gene end was trimmed by 0 bases and the J gene end by 4 bases; junction bases not matched to a gene: 3. From germline, CDR1 is KGHSH and CDR2 LQKENI. This CDR3 has 17 amino acids.

J is TRBJ2-3 and V is TRBV5-1, with D possibly TRBD1 on 6 matching bases. Germline lookup yields CDR1 SGHRS and CDR2 YFSETQ. The CDR3 totals 16 residues. Trimming stripped 2 bases from V and 0 bases from J, with 13 bases between. This chain's CDR3 is CASSFRDTTSTDTQYF. The CDR3 DNA reads TGCGCCAGCAGCTTTCGGGACACAACTAGCACAGATACGCAGTATTTT.

This clone was observed a handful of times. This chain uses TRBV11-2 with TRBJ2-2; D may be TRBD2 (5 bases). CDR3 size: 16 residues. V was shortened by 5 bases and J by 3 bases, with 16 bases between the two germline ends. CDR1 and CDR2 from the germline V gene are SGHAT and FQNNGV. The CDR3 nucleotides are TGTGCCAGCAGCCGCAGCGGCGGGTCCGACACCGGGGAGCTGTTTTTT. Residues: CASSRSGGSDTGELFF.

The V and J genes are TRBV5-1 and TRBJ2-7, with 11 bases identical to TRBD2. Trimming at V came to 4 bases and at J to 0 bases, leaving 9 bases not matched to a gene. Germline V CDR1 and CDR2: SGHRS, YFSETQ. The CDR3 contains 17 residues. CDR3 nucleotides: TGCGCCAGCAGCCGCGGGCTAGCGGGAGGAAACTCCTACGAGCAGTACTTC. As protein: CASSRGLAGGNSYEQYF.

The chain couples TRBV5-1 to TRBJ1-4; D remains unclear. V was cut by 0 bases and J by 7 bases, with 7 bases left in between. This CDR3 comprises 13 residues. Germline-derived CDR1 and CDR2 are SGHRS and YFSETQ. The CDR3 region has the DNA TGCGCCAGCAGCTTGGGAGGTTCTGAAAAACTGTTTTTT. This encodes CASSLGGSEKLFF. Using reference TRBV5-1 and TRBJ1-4 for the parts outside the CDR3, the full variable domain is KAGVTQTPRYLIKTRGQQVTLSCSPISGHRSVSWYQQTPGQGLQFLFEYFSETQRNKGNFPGRFSGRQFSNSRSEMNVSTLELGDSALYLCASSLGGSEKLFFGSGTQLSVL.

This rearrangement joins TRBV6-5 to TRBJ1-2, with D possibly matching TRBD1 (6 bases). Germline CDR1 MNHEY, CDR2 SVGAGI. V dropped 6 bases and J dropped 4 bases, with 12 bases sitting between them. The CDR3 runs 13 residues. The CDR3 DNA reads as TGTGCCAGCAGAACAGGGTTGTTCTATGGCTACACCTTC. It is translated as CASRTGLFYGYTF.

V usage is TRBV14 and J usage is TRBJ1-3; no clear D gene. The CDR3 length is 12 residues. V was cut by 1 base and J by 4 bases, with 2 bases left in between. Germline CDR1 SGHDN, CDR2 FVKESK. The CDR3 DNA is TGTGCCAGCAGCCAAGTAGGAAACACCATATATTTT. Translation gives CASSQVGNTIYF.

This clone was detected only once. The genes are TRBV7-9 and TRBJ2-5; unclear D gene. This CDR3 is built from 13 residues. Trimming took 3 bases from V and 2 from J, leaving 7 bases between them. Germline CDR1 SEHNR, CDR2 FQNEAQ (reference sequence). DNA of the CDR3: TGTGCCAGCAGCTTCTCGGTGCAAGAGACCCAGTACTTC. Its translation: CASSFSVQETQYF.

This clone appeared a few times. The chain recombines TRBV4-1 with TRBJ1-1; a weak D match, TRBD1 (5 bases). V was cut by 3 bases and J by 4 bases, with 15 bases left in between. Looked up from germline, CDR1 is MGHRA and CDR2 is YSYEKL. The CDR3 consists of 15 residues. CDR3 amino acids: CASSQLYRSSTEAFF. As DNA, the CDR3 is TGCGCCAGCAGCCAGCTATACAGGTCGAGCACTGAAGCTTTCTTT.

The V call is TRBV3-1 (or the pseudogene TRBV3-2), the J call TRBJ2-1, with a tentative D call TRBD2 (5 bases). Germline CDR1 reads LGHDT; CDR2 reads YNNKEL (reference sequence). V dropped 4 bases and J dropped 11 bases, with 9 bases sitting between them. This CDR3 comprises 11 residues. The CDR3 coding sequence is TGTGCCAGCAGCCGCGGACTCAAGCAGTTCTTC. It specifies CASSRGLKQFF.